This T cell receptor beta chain was captured in a study of blood T cells in healthy people across ages (dated by TCRdb to between 2015 and 2017). Study-level background: In model experiments, roughly one uniquely barcoded TCR beta cDNA molecule per two T cells was captured by template switching. Using deep sequencing normalized with unique cDNA molecular identifiers, the study measured how TCR beta repertoire diversity changes with age. Donors were grouped into four age groups: young (average about 15 years), middle-aged (around 39), aged (62) and long-lived (about 89). Using the same blood draw, the study looked at two additional independent replicas of 1 million unique cDNA reads for two donors, one aged 18 to 30 and the other aged 80 or older. Results the study describes overall, beyond this receptor: As age increased, observed TCR beta diversity per million T cells dropped in a roughly linear way, and a significant reduction was already evident by age around 41. Observed TCR beta diversity correlated strongly with the percentage of naive T cells measured by flow cytometry. Compared with the aged group, the long-lived group had more naive CD4+ T cells, fewer expanded clones and increased TCR diversity, suggesting age selection. Estimates of total diversity based on one million sequenced T cells were considered lower bounds and underestimates. Bulk unsorted PBMC profiling prevented conclusive comparison of naive and antigen-experienced compartments. Because the CMV infection status of the donors was unknown, age-related changes in expanded clonotypes may potentially have been confounded.

The roughly 39 donors, aged about 6 to 95 years, were systemically healthy Caucasian individuals from Russia. Each donor gave approximately 9.4 milliliters of peripheral blood, drawn into EDTA-treated Vacutainer tubes. Ficoll-Paque density-gradient centrifugation was used to isolate PBMCs, with at least 6.5 million per sample. Total RNA, at least 6 micrograms per sample, was extracted from PBMCs with Trizol reagent. The percentages of naive CD45RAhigh/CD27high T cells were determined by flow cytometry on a PBMC aliquot from every donor. V trim: 5 bases; J trim: 5 bases; unmatched bases: 7. Spanning cysteine to phenylalanine, the CDR3 consists of 15 amino acids. Just CDR3 DNA is preserved here, 45 bases in frame from base 1. Sequences LGHDT (CDR1) and YNNKEL (CDR2) are obtained from the germline V gene (reference sequence). Receptor libraries were prepared by 5' RACE. TCRdb shows the sequencer as Illumina HiSeq 2500. The second PCR ran for roughly 6 to 11 cycles and used a J-beta primer mix along with a sample-barcoded 5' primer. Each TCR beta cDNA molecule received a unique molecular identifier from a template-switch 5' adaptor carrying 12 random nucleotides. Each sample yielded at least 2.5 million CDR3-containing paired-end reads. First-strand cDNA was synthesized from all RNA with the Mint cDNA synthesis kit, primed by a TRBC-specific oligonucleotide. All cDNA was treated with uracil-DNA glycosylase and then went through a first 18-cycle PCR with the universal primers M1SS and BC2_uni_R. The authors' pipeline ran thus. Normalization of each sample was performed by random selection of 1 million high-quality reads, each carrying a distinct molecular identifier. Reads with shared molecular identifiers were discarded instead of being binned into consensus sequences. MiTCR, set to a Q25 quality threshold and the strictest error-elimination algorithm, was used for CDR3 identification, clonotype clustering and error correction. A nonparametric unseen species model with Euler transformation was used to estimate lower-bound total TCR beta diversity. Using fastp at Q25 and MiXCR, TCRdb reprocessed the public reads and kept productive beta chains. Entries that share a CDR3 protein sequence are merged under the most common genes and DNA. The V and J calls and clone size come from TCRdb's table, not from the authors' own analysis. This sample has nearly 800,000 distinct CDR3 sequences in its table, and about 25% of those were observed once. Approximately 3.7% of the sample lies in the top ten.

Concerning this clonotype itself: This receptor's antigen is unknown. Base quality data are lacking; no much larger clone is found one base away.

This same sample was also part of a study on T cells of mothers and their children. The second study's paper adds: Nine systemically healthy Caucasian individuals, comprising three mothers and their six children, were included as donors. cDNA synthesis consumed the entire amount of extracted RNA, loaded at 1.5 ug RNA in each 15 ul reaction. In the second PCR, sample barcodes and 2-4 random nucleotides were introduced via the M1S primer. Each mother yielded over 9 million TCR beta CDR3 reads and each child about 3 million reads. TCR recombination output is similarly shaped by thymic selection in related and unrelated pairs, with a minor effect exerted by inherited differences. Related mother-child pairs always showed normalized repertoire overlap that was slightly higher than in unrelated mother-child pairs, though the difference was never significant. No persistent microchimeric T cell clones were found, with a detection sensitivity of 85 to 100 clones per million clonotypes. The study used deep NGS to compare TCR beta repertoires of mothers and children, seeking features distinguishing related mother-child pairs from unrelated individuals. Mothers averaged about 40 +/- 4 years of age and children averaged about 10 +/- 4 years. Libraries were sequenced on Illumina HiSeq 2000 with 100+100 nt paired-end reads after adapter ligation with NEBNext reagents. To avoid cross-contamination, the mother libraries and the child libraries were prepared a month apart and sequenced in separate runs. For each donor, somewhere between roughly 450,000 and 2,000,000 distinct TCR beta clonotypes were identified. Naive TCR beta clonotypes were estimated from low-frequency clonotypes matched to each donor's FACS-determined naive share, without sorting.

The clonotype was recovered from a boy aged 5-17 years in good health. Here the chain combines TRBV3-1 and TRBJ2-1, and 9 junctional nucleotides match TRBD1. The sequenced material came from blood. The DNA sequence is as follows: TGTGCCAGCAGCGAAGGGACAGGGTGGAACAATGAGCAGTTCTTC. The resulting protein is CASSEGTGWNNEQFF.